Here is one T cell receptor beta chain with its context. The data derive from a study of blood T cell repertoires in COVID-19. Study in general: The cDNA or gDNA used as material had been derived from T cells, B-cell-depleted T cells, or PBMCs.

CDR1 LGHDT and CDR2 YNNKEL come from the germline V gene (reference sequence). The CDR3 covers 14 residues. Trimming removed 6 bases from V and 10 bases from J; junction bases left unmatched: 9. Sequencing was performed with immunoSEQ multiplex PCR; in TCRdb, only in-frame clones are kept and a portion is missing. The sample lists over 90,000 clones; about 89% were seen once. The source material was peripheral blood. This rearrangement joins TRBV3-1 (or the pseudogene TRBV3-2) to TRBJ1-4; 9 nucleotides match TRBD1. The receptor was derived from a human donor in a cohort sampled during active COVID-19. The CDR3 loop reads CASSLGQGVGKLFF. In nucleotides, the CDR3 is TGTGCCAGCAGTCTGGGACAGGGAGTAGGAAAACTGTTTTTT.